The T cell receptor (beta chain) under discussion was sequenced for a study of T cell repertoires in cytomegalovirus infection. TCRdb re-called the reads with MiXCR, one entry per CDR3 protein. The sample lists around 550,000 distinct CDR3 sequences, around 27% occurring once. There are 15 residues in the CDR3. Germline trimming cut 1 base from V and 9 bases from J; bases unmatched to any gene: 2. Germline V gene sequence: CDR1 SNHLY, CDR2 FYNNEI. The chain employs TRBV2 and TRBJ2-1; 14 positions match TRBD2. Sequencing used PBMCs. The origin of this receptor is a human donor in good health (CMV status not recorded). Some clones in this sample may be carry-over from other donors' samples. The CDR3 sequence is CASSEVTSGRVEQFF. The CDR3 DNA is TGTGCCAGCAGTGAAGTGACTAGCGGGAGGGTTGAGCAGTTCTTC.